The subject of this entry is one T cell receptor (beta chain). This clonotype was found a few times. Its antigen is currently not known. No much larger clone is present one base from it, and per-base qualities are unavailable. The sample comes from a study of T cell repertoires in cytomegalovirus infection (dated by TCRdb to the late 2010s). As for the study more broadly: The peptide stimulations were aimed at well-studied HLA-B-restricted epitopes as well as recently identified HLA-C-restricted CMV epitopes, whose presentation resists viral immunomodulation. Donor HLA type was relevant to the analysis, because carriage of CMV infection together with the matching HLA type was indicated by public TCR beta signatures. General study outcomes and caveats: In both this cohort and an independent roughly 400-donor cohort, the cumulative frequency of public TCR beta family members distinguished carriers of CMV infection plus the relevant HLA type. In the ex vivo response, HLA-C-restricted CMV-specific TCR beta clonotypes were dominant, and in two of eight donors the single most frequent clonotype came from this HLA-C-restricted group.

The germline V gene supplies CDR1 SGHDT and CDR2 YYEEEE. Counted from cysteine to phenylalanine, this CDR3 has 16 amino acids. The sequence is cut down to CDR3 DNA, 48 bases in frame from base 1. The junction shows trimming of 0 bases on V and 4 bases on J, and the gene matches do not reach 7 bases of it. What the treatment or condition label conveys for this sample: in vitro stimulation with specific CMV peptide epitopes to enrich CMV-specific T cells. The sequencer was an Illumina HiSeq 1500. The public reads were reanalyzed by TCRdb: fastp trimming at Q25, MiXCR alignment, in-frame beta chains only. When rows share a CDR3 protein, they turn into one entry using the most common DNA and genes. The sample table records fewer than 1,000,000 distinct CDR3 sequences; 30% to 40% of these occur just once. The top ten constitute about 14% of the sample.

This TCR derives from a human donor in good health (CMV status not recorded). Some clones in this sample may be carry-over from other donors' samples. This sample comprised cultured CD8+ T cells from PBMCs, obtained from culture after CMV antigen stimulation. The chain was built from TRBV5-6 and TRBJ2-1, and 7 junctional nucleotides match TRBD2. The DNA reads TGTGCCAGCAGCTTGGCCCCGGGGGGTCCGTACAATGAGCAGTTCTTC. Its translation is CASSLAPGGPYNEQFF.